This T cell receptor beta chain was documented in a study of blood T cell repertoires in COVID-19 (dated by TCRdb to the early 2020s). As for the study more broadly: The collaborator samples originated in the United States, Italy and Spain and spanned the acute and convalescent phases of COVID-19. A de-identified subject ID, COVID-19 status, age in years and sex were almost always included in the sample metadata. The prospective study material was composed of cDNA or gDNA derived from T cells, B-cell-depleted T cells, or PBMCs. The repertoires were made available in a free public database intended to serve as a resource for research on the immune response to SARS-CoV-2. Subjects who had been exposed to COVID-19, were actively infected with it, or had recovered from it provided the deeply sampled blood TCRbeta repertoires that made up the dataset. The samples were drawn from two sources: the first 160 participants of the ongoing ImmuneRACE study, and 1,000 to 1,500 subjects contributed by 6 global collaborators. Where HLA class I and class II types were available, the types were taken from metadata supplied by the sample provider, not from assay-based typing. General study outcomes and caveats: How much clinical and demographic metadata was included differed by source and by participant, and the metadata was provided uncurated.

The CDR3 contains 11 residues, cysteine and phenylalanine counted. The read is trimmed to its CDR3 DNA, 33 bases read in frame from base 1. Taken from the germline V gene, the CDR1 and CDR2 loops are ENHRY and SYGVKD. The junction shows trimming of 10 bases on V and 1 base on J, plus 5 bases between the germline ends. To note about this clone: Its antigen is unknown. The sample holds no much larger clone one base away, and base qualities are not on file.

Samples from volunteer blood donors who had recovered from COVID-19 were contributed by a second Seattle source. The collaborating institutions used their own protocols to collect whole blood in K2EDTA tubes. For TCRbeta analysis, collaborators shipped samples as frozen whole blood, isolated PBMCs, or DNA extracted from either of those sample types. The immunoSEQ Assay, a bias-controlled multiplex PCR, was used to amplify TCRbeta CDR3 regions from genomic DNA. In the paper's pipeline: The number of nucleated cells in each sample was estimated by amplification of reference gene primers within the assay. Sequence reads were collapsed and filtered to measure the absolute abundance of every unique TCRbeta CDR3 rearrangement. For each sample, productive Simpson clonality was calculated as the square root of Simpson's diversity index across productive rearrangements. Imported from immuneACCESS, the table was reduced by TCRdb to in-frame sequences with V and J called. These copies leave out some clones; in studies compared against another copy, an unresolved V gene accounts for under half, and the cause of the remainder is not known. V and J calls and clone size come straight from that table; D and trimming were deduced from the DNA. A total of 240,000 or so clones appear in this sample, 87% of them only once. The ten largest clones add up to just over 7% of the sample.

This TCR came from a man aged 55 to 70 who had recovered from COVID-19. The sequenced material came from peripheral blood. This receptor chain uses TRBV10-3 and TRBJ1-3; the D gene is not confidently resolved. CDR3 loop: CATLSGNTIYF. The sequenced DNA: TGTGCCACCCTTTCTGGAAACACCATATATTTT.